The 20 T cell receptor beta chains below were found in one sample sequenced in a study of blood T cell repertoires in COVID-19. Assay: immunoSEQ multiplex PCR; the TCRdb copy retains only in-frame clones and omits some. The sample lists about 84,000 clones; about 86% were seen once. The sequenced material came from peripheral blood. Source of these receptors: a man at least 80 years old with active or convalescent COVID-19.

This chain uses TRBV7-3 with TRBJ1-6; 8 bases are a match to TRBD1. The germline CDR1 and CDR2 sequences are SGHTA and FQGTGA. V dropped 6 bases and J dropped 8; count of bases not matched to a gene: 3. The CDR3 has 13 amino acids. The CDR3 region has the DNA TGTGCCAGCAGGGACAGGGAATATTCACCCCTCCACTTT. Its translation is CASRDREYSPLHF.

The rearrangement links TRBV15 to TRBJ2-1; 7 bases map to TRBD2. The CDR3 is made up of 15 amino acids. Germline V lookup: CDR1 LNHNV, CDR2 YYDKDF (reference sequence). V shed 5 bases, J shed 2 bases, and the junction held 6 bases outside the gene matches. The CDR3: CATSAELATYNEQFF. CDR3 DNA: TGTGCCACCAGCGCTGAACTAGCGACCTACAATGAGCAGTTCTTC. Full variable domain (remainder filled in from reference TRBV15 and TRBJ2-1): DAMVIQNPRYQVTQFGKPVTLSCSQTLNHNVMYWYQQKSSQAPKLLFHYYDKDFNNEADTPDNFQSRRPNTSFCFLDIRSPGLGDTAMYLCATSAELATYNEQFFGPGTRLTVL.

The chain couples TRBV13 to TRBJ2-3, with 12 bases matching TRBD2. This CDR3 has 19 amino acids. CDR1 is PRHDT and CDR2 is FYEKMQ in the germline V gene (reference sequence). V lost 5 bases to trimming and J lost 1 base; unmatched junction nucleotides: 13. The CDR3 region is CASSRRLAGVVDGTDTQYF. The CDR3 DNA sequence: TGTGCCAGCAGCCGGAGACTAGCGGGAGTGGTCGATGGCACAGATACGCAGTATTTT.

The chain couples TRBV5-5 to TRBJ2-2, with TRBD2 matching 8 bases. Germline values: CDR1 SGHKS, CDR2 YYEKEE (reference sequence). CDR3 length equals 16 residues. Losses at the gene ends were 0 bases for V and 7 bases for J; bases not matched to a gene: 8. CDR3 amino acids: CASSLGGTRGSGELFF. CDR3 sequence (DNA): TGTGCCAGCAGCTTGGGCGGGACTAGGGGGAGCGGGGAGCTGTTTTTT. Full variable domain (outside the CDR3, taken from reference TRBV5-5 and TRBJ2-2): DAGVTQSPTHLIKTRGQQVTLRCSPISGHKSVSWYQQVLGQGPQFIFQYYEKEERGRGNFPDRFSARQFPNYSSELNVNALLLGDSALYLCASSLGGTRGSGELFFGEGSRLTVL.

J is TRBJ2-7 and V is TRBV27, with D tentatively TRBD2 (5 bases). Germline loops: CDR1 MNHEY, CDR2 SMNVEV (reference sequence). V shed 6 bases and J shed 7 bases, with 25 bases lying between them. The CDR3 is made up of 16 amino acids. In DNA, the CDR3 is TGTGCCAGCAGACCCCTCGGGGATCCCAACATTAAGGAGCAGTACTTC. It encodes CASRPLGDPNIKEQYF.

The rearrangement links TRBV19 to TRBJ2-3; 9 positions match TRBD1. J gave up 2 bases and V 9 bases, and 9 bases lay outside the gene matches. The CDR3 consists of 15 residues. CDR1 is LNHDA, CDR2 SQIVND, per germline (reference sequence). The DNA for the CDR3 is TGTGCCAGCCGGCGGGGACAGGGTATCACAGATACGCAGTATTTT. It is translated as CASRRGQGITDTQYF.

This clone was found a few times. The chain couples TRBV14 to TRBJ2-1, with 13 nucleotides matching TRBD2. With V trimmed by 4 bases and J by 7 bases, 10 bases remained unmatched. The CDR3 is made up of 17 amino acids. CDR1 and CDR2 from the germline V gene are SGHDN and FVKESK. The CDR3 nucleotides read TGTGCCAGCAGCCCCCCCACGGGACTAGCGGGAAGGAATGAGCAGTTCTTC. This translates into CASSPPTGLAGRNEQFF.

The V gene is TRBV9, the J gene TRBJ2-1; 11 nucleotides align to TRBD2. This CDR3 comprises 16 residues. V shed 6 bases, J shed 3 bases, and the junction held 8 bases outside the gene matches. The V gene's germline CDR1 is SGDLS and CDR2 YYNGEE. Here the CDR3 reads CASTPTGTSGYNEQFF. The CDR3 nucleotides are TGTGCCAGCACCCCAACCGGGACTAGCGGCTACAATGAGCAGTTCTTC.

This clone has more than one count but fewer than ten. The chain joins TRBV11-2 to TRBJ2-1, with 8 bases fitting TRBD2. This CDR3 contains 17 residues. The germline CDR1 and CDR2 sequences are SGHAT and FQNNGV. V lost 4 bases and J lost 7; bases outside the gene matches: 15. Here the CDR3 DNA reads TGTGCCAGCAGCTCATTAAGCGGGAGTAGTTCCCGGAATGAGCAGTTCTTC. As protein: CASSSLSGSSSRNEQFF.

This clone was counted many times. This sequence joins TRBV6-5 and TRBJ2-2, with D tentatively TRBD2 (6 bases). The germline V and J ends were trimmed by 8 bases and 4 bases, with 14 bases remaining between them. This CDR3 comprises 14 residues. Germline V CDR1 and CDR2: MNHEY, SVGAGI. CDR3 sequence reads: CASRLALGTGELFF. In DNA form, the CDR3 reads TGTGCCAGCCGCCTAGCGTTAGGCACCGGGGAGCTGTTTTTT.

This chain links TRBV5-6 with TRBJ2-7; 11 positions match TRBD2. The CDR3 consists of 15 residues. Trimming took 0 bases from V and 6 from J; bases not matched to a gene: 5. The germline gives CDR1 SGHDT, CDR2 YYEEEE. DNA of the CDR3: TGTGCCAGCAGCTTGGATAGCGGGAGGGCCTTCGAGCAGTACTTC. This encodes CASSLDSGRAFEQYF.

This chain uses TRBV11-3 with TRBJ2-1; 12 bases match TRBD2. Germline loops: CDR1 SGHNT, CDR2 YENEEA. The length of the CDR3 is 15 residues. V trimming: 5 bases; J trimming: 8 bases; junction bases outside the gene matches: 7. The CDR3 region is CASSIRLAGADEQFF. CDR3 in DNA: TGTGCCAGCAGCATCCGACTAGCGGGAGCCGATGAGCAGTTCTTC.

J is TRBJ2-1 and V is TRBV4-1, with 7 bases that match TRBD1. CDR1 is MGHRA, CDR2 YSYEKL, per germline. The CDR3 contains 17 residues. Germline trimming cut 0 bases from V and 2 bases from J; bases unmatched to any gene: 7. As DNA, the CDR3 is TGCGCCAGCAGCCAAGATCACAGGGGACGGACCTACAATGAGCAGTTCTTC. It codes for CASSQDHRGRTYNEQFF.

The chain combines TRBV10-2 with TRBJ2-7, with TRBD2 as a possible D gene (5 bases). V was shortened by 3 bases and J by 5 bases, with 14 bases between the two germline ends. CDR3 length equals 14 residues. Germline CDR1 is WSHSY and CDR2 is SAAADI. DNA for the CDR3: TGCGCCAGCAGTGACGTGGGAGTTCGCAACGAGCAGTACTTC. Protein sequence: CASSDVGVRNEQYF.

The chain carries TRBV7-3 and TRBJ1-1; the D gene is possibly TRBD1 (5 bases). CDR1 is SGHTA, CDR2 FQGTGA, per germline. CDR3 length: 13 amino acids. The V and J ends lost 5 bases and 1 base respectively, with 8 bases between them. The CDR3 DNA reads as TGTGCCAGCAGCAATGGACAGAACACTGAAGCTTTCTTT. This codes for CASSNGQNTEAFF. The variable domain in full, completed from reference TRBV7-3 and TRBJ1-1, reads GAGVSQTPSNKVTEKGKYVELRCDPISGHTALYWYRQSLGQGPEFLIYFQGTGAADDSGLPNDRFFAVRPEGSVSTLKIQRTERGDSAVYLCASSNGQNTEAFFGQGTRLTVV.

The chain links TRBV6-2 or TRBV6-3 to TRBJ1-2; D gene uncertain. Germline CDR1 and CDR2: MNHEY and SVGEGT. The V and J ends lost 7 bases and 8 bases respectively, with 17 bases between them. The CDR3 is 13 residues long. The CDR3 protein is CASTPRVFEGYTF. CDR3 bases: TGTGCCAGCACCCCGAGGGTGTTTGAGGGCTACACCTTC.

The chain employs TRBV18 and TRBJ1-2; D gene ambiguous. Germline-derived CDR1 and CDR2 are KGHSH and LQKENI. Trimming removed 4 bases from V and 1 base from J, with 10 bases in between. There are 14 residues in the CDR3. The CDR3 loop reads CASSQKQLNYGYTF. For the CDR3, the DNA is TGTGCCAGCTCACAAAAACAGCTTAACTATGGCTACACCTTC.

V gene TRBV3-1 (or the pseudogene TRBV3-2) combines with J gene TRBJ2-1, with 8 nucleotides matching TRBD1. J lost 3 bases, V lost 3 bases, and 7 bases had no gene match. Germline V gives CDR1 LGHDT, CDR2 YNNKEL (reference sequence). This CDR3 is built from 16 residues. In nucleotides, the CDR3 is TGTGCCAGCAGCCAGGAAAGGACAGGGAACTACAATGAGCAGTTCTTC. Residues: CASSQERTGNYNEQFF.

This clone was detected only once. The junction does not match germline at one end; this may be a read error. The chain employs TRBV18 and TRBJ2-2, with TRBD2 matching over 10 bases. The CDR3 spans 16 residues. Germline lookup yields CDR1 KGHSH and CDR2 LQKENI. The DNA of the CDR3 is TGTGCCAGCTCGCCACGGACTAGCGGGAACACCGGGGAGCTGTTTTTT. Protein sequence: CASSPRTSGNTGELFF.

As concerns this clone: Other DNA sequences in this sample translate to the same CDR3. This chain joins TRBV9 and TRBJ2-7; 11 bases align to TRBD1. The ends lost 2 bases at V and 4 bases at J; junction bases unmatched: 2. Germline loops: CDR1 SGDLS, CDR2 YYNGEE. The length of the CDR3 is 14 residues. In DNA, the CDR3 is TGTGCCAGCAGCGTCGGACAGGGGGCTTACGAGCAGTACTTC. Protein sequence: CASSVGQGAYEQYF.